The subject of this entry is one T cell receptor beta chain. PCR was performed using 60 Vbeta and 13 Jbeta primers. The data were produced by immunoSEQ multiplex PCR, yet TCRdb's version contains in-frame clones alone and is incomplete. The sample has approximately 70,000 clones; just over 75% are singletons. The data stem from a study of cytomegalovirus exposure and HLA in healthy donors. Sequenced input: PBMCs. This TCR was recovered from a man aged 45-65 years in good health and CMV-seronegative.

The CDR3 DNA reads as TGTGCCAGCAGCTTAGGGGACAGGGAGAGGGAGCAGTTCTTC. Amino acids: CASSLGDREREQFF. The chain combines TRBV7-8 with TRBJ2-1, with 9 nucleotides matching TRBD1. Trimming removed 1 base from V and 10 bases from J; junction bases left unmatched: 5. The CDR3 is made up of 14 amino acids. Germline V lookup: CDR1 SGHVS, CDR2 FQNEAQ.